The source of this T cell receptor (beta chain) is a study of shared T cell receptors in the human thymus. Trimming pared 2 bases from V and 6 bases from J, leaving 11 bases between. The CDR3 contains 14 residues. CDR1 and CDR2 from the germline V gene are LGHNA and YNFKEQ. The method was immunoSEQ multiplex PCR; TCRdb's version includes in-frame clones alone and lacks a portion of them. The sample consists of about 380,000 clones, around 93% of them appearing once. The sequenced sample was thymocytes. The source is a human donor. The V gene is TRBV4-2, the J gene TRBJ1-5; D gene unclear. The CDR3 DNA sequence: TGTGCCAGCAGCCAATTTTGGGGAGGTCAGCCCCAGCATTTT. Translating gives CASSQFWGGQPQHF.